The clone carrying this TCR beta chain was seen many times. The antigen is unknown. Trimming pared 3 bases from V and 7 bases from J, leaving 8 bases between. This CDR3 spans 12 amino acids. Germline V gene data show CDR1 as SGDLS and CDR2 as YYNGEE. 5'RACE with 10-nucleotide random UMIs produced the cDNA. TCRdb ran MiXCR on the 5' RACE reads and lists one entry per CDR3 protein. The sample lists 35,000 to 50,000 distinct CDR3 sequences; about 14% were seen once. These data come from a study of neurological immune-mediated disorders. Study findings and constraints: Expansion of TCR clones was greatest in HTLV-1-associated myelopathy and smallest in multiple sclerosis, where it fell below that of healthy controls.

This chain connects TRBV9 to TRBJ2-1; TRBD2 might be the D (5 bases). The source material was CD4+ T cells from blood. The receptor comes from a woman aged 55-70 years with HTLV-1-associated myelopathy (HAM/TSP). CDR3 coding DNA: TGTGCCAGCAGCGCGGACTTAAATGAGCAGTTCTTC. Translating it yields CASSADLNEQFF.